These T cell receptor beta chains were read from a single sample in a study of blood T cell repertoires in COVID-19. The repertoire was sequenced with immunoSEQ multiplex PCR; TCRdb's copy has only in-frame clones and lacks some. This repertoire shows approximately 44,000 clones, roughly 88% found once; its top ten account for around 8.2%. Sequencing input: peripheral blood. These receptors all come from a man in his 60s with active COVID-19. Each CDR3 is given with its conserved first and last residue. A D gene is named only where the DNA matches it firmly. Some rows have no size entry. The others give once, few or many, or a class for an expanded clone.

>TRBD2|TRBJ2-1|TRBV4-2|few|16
TGTGCCAGCAGCCAAGATGAAAGCGGGAGTGGTAATGAGCAGTTCTTC
CASSQDESGSGNEQFF
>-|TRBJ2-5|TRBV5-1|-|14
TGCGCCAGCAGCTTGACACCAGGGGAAGAGACCCAGTACTTC
CASSLTPGEETQYF
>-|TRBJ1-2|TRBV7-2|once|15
TGTGCCAGCAGCTTAGACCCGGGAGGGGGGTATGGCTACACCTTC
CASSLDPGGGYGYTF
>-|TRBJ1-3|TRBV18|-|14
TGTGCCAGCTACCTGGACAGAGCTGGAAACACCATATATTTT
CASYLDRAGNTIYF
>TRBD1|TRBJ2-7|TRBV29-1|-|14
TGCAGCGTTGAGAGTGGGGACAGGGGCTACGAGCAGTACTTC
CSVESGDRGYEQYF
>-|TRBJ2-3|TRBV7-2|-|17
TGTGCCAGCAGCTTAGGCCCTCTTGCTAGCGGCACAGATACGCAGTATTTT
CASSLGPLASGTDTQYF
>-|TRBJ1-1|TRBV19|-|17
TGTGCCAGTAGTCCCGGCCGAGGGGGGACTATGAACACTGAAGCTTTCTTT
CASSPGRGGTMNTEAFF
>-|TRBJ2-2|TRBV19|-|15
TGTGCCACGACCCGAGGGCCATTTAACACCGGGGAGCTGTTTTTT
CATTRGPFNTGELFF
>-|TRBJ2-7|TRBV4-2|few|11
TGTGCCAGCAGCCAAGATAACGAGCAGTACTTC
CASSQDNEQYF
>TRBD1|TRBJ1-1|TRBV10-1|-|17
TGCGCCAGCAGTGAGGAGACAGGGGGCTTAGGGAACACTGAAGCTTTCTTT
CASSEETGGLGNTEAFF
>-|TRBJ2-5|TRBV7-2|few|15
TGTGCCAGCAGCTACCAGGGGATCTCCCAAGAGACCCAGTACTTC
CASSYQGISQETQYF
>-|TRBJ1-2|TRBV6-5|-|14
TGTGCCAGCAGTTACGCTCAGGGTAACTATGGCTACACCTTC
CASSYAQGNYGYTF
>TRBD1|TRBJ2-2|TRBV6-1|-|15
TGTGCCAGCAGTGATGGACAGGGACACACCGGGGAGCTGTTTTTT
CASSDGQGHTGELFF
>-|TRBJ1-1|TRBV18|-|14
TGTGCCAGCTCACCAGCCCCAGGGCACACTGAAGCTTTCTTT
CASSPAPGHTEAFF
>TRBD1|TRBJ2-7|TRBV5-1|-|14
TGCGCCAGCACCGTAGGACAGGGTACCTACGAGCAGTACTTC
CASTVGQGTYEQYF